The 26 T cell receptor beta chains below were found in one sample sequenced in a study of read filtering for tumor transcriptome and immune sequencing. The library was built from about 400 ng RNA with molecular barcoded adaptors for alpha/delta and beta/gamma chains. TCRdb called the reads again in MiXCR, with one record for every CDR3 protein. Seen here are 35,000 to 40,000 distinct CDR3 sequences, roughly 15% observed once, and the top ten hold 25% to 35%. Sample: a population of CD138-negative cells sorted from bone marrow. The receptors were gathered from a donor at least 40 years old with multiple myeloma.

This clonotype appeared many times. This chain connects TRBV6-2 or TRBV6-3 to TRBJ2-1, with D possibly TRBD2 on 6 matching bases. The CDR3 length is 16 residues. Germline V gives CDR1 MNHEY, CDR2 SVGEGT. The ends were cut back, 2 bases at V and 5 bases at J, with 16 bases in the middle. The CDR3 loop reads CASSYTLAIGNNEQFF. The CDR3 DNA sequence: TGTGCCAGCAGTTACACCCTAGCGATAGGCAACAATGAGCAGTTCTTC.

Ten or more counts support this clonotype. The V call is TRBV20-1, the J call TRBJ2-7, with 7 bases identical to TRBD1. The germline V gene encodes CDR1 DFQATT and CDR2 SNEGSKA (reference sequence). This CDR3 contains 12 residues. This chain's CDR3 is CAPQGPTYEQYF. Written as DNA, the CDR3 is TGCGCCCCACAGGGGCCAACCTACGAGCAGTACTTC.

This clonotype was observed at least ten times. The rearrangement links TRBV10-3 to TRBJ2-7; D possibly uses TRBD1 or TRBD2 (7 bases each). The V and J ends lost 5 bases and 5 bases respectively, with 13 bases between them. Germline assignment: CDR1 ENHRY and CDR2 SYGVKD. There are 13 residues in the CDR3. CDR3: CAISNRGGNEQYF. CDR3 coding DNA: TGTGCCATCAGTAACAGGGGAGGGAACGAGCAGTACTTC.

This clonotype has at least ten counts. The CDR3 protein is CASSLEGIMNTEAFF. The CDR3 region has the DNA TGTGCCAGCAGCTTAGAAGGCATCATGAACACTGAAGCTTTCTTT. The rearrangement uses TRBV7-9 and TRBJ1-1; no clear D gene. The CDR3 consists of 15 residues. Trimming pared 1 base from V and 0 bases from J, leaving 9 bases between. CDR1 and CDR2 (germline): SEHNR, FQNEAQ (reference sequence).

The J gene is TRBJ2-1, the V gene TRBV20-1, with 12 bases matching TRBD2. The CDR3 runs 17 residues. Germline assignment: CDR1 DFQATT and CDR2 SNEGSKA (reference sequence). V gave up 0 bases and J gave up 8 bases; unmatched junction bases: 11. For the CDR3, the DNA is TGCAGTGCTAGAGATCTGACTAGCGGGAGTTTGGCCGATGAGCAGTTCTTC. Residues: CSARDLTSGSLADEQFF.

In this sample, this clonotype turned up many times. Here the CDR3 reads CASSLGGFGDTQYF. CDR3 nucleotide sequence: TGCGCCAGCAGCTTGGGTGGTTTCGGAGATACGCAGTATTTT. V and J are TRBV5-1 and TRBJ2-3, with no clear D. CDR1 and CDR2 from the germline V gene are SGHRS and YFSETQ. Trimming pared 0 bases from V and 5 bases from J, leaving 10 bases between. The CDR3 contains 14 residues.

This clonotype appeared many times. V usage is TRBV25-1 and J usage is TRBJ1-5; possible D gene TRBD1, 5 bases. The V end lost 4 bases, the J end lost 1 base, and 14 bases lay between the germline ends. Germline CDR1 is MGHDK and CDR2 is SYGVNS. The CDR3 has 16 amino acids. The DNA for the CDR3 is TGTGCCAGCAGTGCCCGCAATGGGGGAAGCAATCAGCCCCAGCATTTT. Its translation: CASSARNGGSNQPQHF.

In its sample, this clonotype was seen many times. The V call is TRBV5-1, the J call TRBJ2-1, with 9 nucleotides matching TRBD2. The CDR3 has 14 amino acids. Trimming at V came to 3 bases and at J to 2 bases, leaving 0 bases not matched to a gene. Germline V gene lookup returns CDR1 SGHRS and CDR2 YFSETQ. In DNA form, the CDR3 reads TGCGCCAGCAGCTCTAGCGGGACCTACAATGAGCAGTTCTTC. Translated: CASSSSGTYNEQFF.

This clonotype has a handful of counts. The rearrangement joins TRBV24-1 to TRBJ1-1; 9 nucleotides agree with TRBD1. The junction had 8 bases not matched to a gene; V was cut back by 5 bases and J by 5 bases. The germline CDR1 and CDR2 sequences are KGHDR and SFDVKD. This CDR3 region has 15 residues. The CDR3 is CATSARGQGKTEAFF. The CDR3 DNA reads as TGTGCCACCAGTGCTCGGGGACAGGGTAAAACTGAAGCTTTCTTT.

To note about this clonotype: A single base separates this from a much larger clone, so it may be a read error. This chain links TRBV5-1 with TRBJ2-5; D is possibly TRBD2 (5 bases). The CDR3 is 15 residues long. Germline V lookup: CDR1 SGHRS, CDR2 YFSETQ. The CDR3 DNA sequence: TGCACCAGCAGCTTAGGACTCCAGTACCAAGAGACCCAGTACTTC. Protein product: CTSSLGLQYQETQYF.

In regard to this clonotype: A read error may explain this, as a much larger clone is one base away. The rearrangement uses TRBV6-6 and TRBJ2-3; D gene ambiguous. V lost 5 bases and J 4 bases, leaving 13 bases between the germline ends. The CDR3 loop spans 14 amino acids. The germline CDR1 and CDR2 sequences are MNHNY and SVGAGI (reference sequence). This CDR3 is CASSEVGRPDTQYF. CDR3 coding DNA: TGTGCCAGCAGTGAAGTCGGCAGACCAGATACGCAGTATTTT.

Concerning this clonotype itself: Possible read error: a much larger clone is one base away. The CDR3 coding sequence is TGTGCCAGCACCCTGCGGGGGAACACCGGGGAGCTGGTTTTT. This codes for CASTLRGNTGELVF. The rearrangement uses TRBV7-2 and TRBJ2-2; 7 bases are a match to TRBD2. Germline V gene lookup returns CDR1 SGHTA and CDR2 FQGNSA. There are 14 residues in the CDR3.

This clonotype was recorded at least ten times. CDR3 DNA: TGTGCCAGCAGGGCTGGAGGGGCTAGAAGAGAGACCCAGTACTTC. It encodes CASRAGGARRETQYF. The chain uses TRBV7-2 and TRBJ2-5; maybe TRBD2 (6 bases). Germline V lookup: CDR1 SGHTA, CDR2 FQGNSA. V was cut by 6 bases and J by 4 bases, with 18 bases left in between. The CDR3 has 15 residues.

This clonotype came up many times. The rearrangement links TRBV6-1 to TRBJ2-5; possibly TRBD1 for D (6 bases). CDR3 length equals 13 residues. Trimming cost V 6 bases and J 5 bases, with 13 bases left between them. The germline V gene has CDR1 MNHNS and CDR2 SASEGT. The CDR3 is CASRNTGMETQYF. CDR3 in DNA: TGTGCCAGCAGGAATACAGGGATGGAGACCCAGTACTTC.

This clonotype was seen repeatedly, ten times or more. V and J are TRBV5-1 and TRBJ2-7; 7 nucleotides align to TRBD1. V was clipped by 4 bases and J by 2 bases; unmatched bases: 6. CDR1 and CDR2 from the germline V gene are SGHRS and YFSETQ. The CDR3 extends over 14 amino acids. This CDR3 reads CASSRTGTAYEQYF. As DNA, the CDR3 is TGCGCCAGCAGCAGAACCGGGACAGCCTACGAGCAGTACTTC.

This clonotype was counted ten times or more. The chain uses TRBV20-1 and TRBJ1-4; 9 bases are shared with TRBD1. The J segment lost 7 bases and the V segment lost 0 bases, leaving 6 bases of the junction unmatched. Per germline, CDR1 DFQATT and CDR2 SNEGSKA (reference sequence). CDR3 length: 15 residues. The CDR3 loop reads CSARDRDRDGEKLFF. CDR3 nucleotide sequence: TGCAGTGCTAGAGACCGGGACAGGGATGGTGAAAAACTGTTTTTT.

This clonotype was seen more than once but under ten times. This sequence may be a read error, since a much larger clone differs from it by one base. The V call is TRBV20-1, the J call TRBJ2-3; D gene uncertain. The V end lost 6 bases, the J end lost 8 bases, and 12 bases lay between the germline ends. The CDR3 covers 11 residues. Germline-derived CDR1 and CDR2 are DFQATT and SNEGSKA (reference sequence). CDR3 nucleotides: TGCAGTGCGGAAGGAGCTCCTACGCAGTATTTT. This sequence encodes CSAEGAPTQYF.

This clonotype was recorded many times. The V call is TRBV5-1, the J call TRBJ2-1, with 7 positions matching TRBD2. V lost 4 bases, J lost 6 bases, and 10 bases stayed unmatched. The CDR3 has 15 residues. The germline V gene encodes CDR1 SGHRS and CDR2 YFSETQ. The CDR3: CASSPGGRGGNEQFF. The CDR3 coding sequence is TGCGCCAGCAGCCCCGGCGGGAGAGGAGGCAATGAGCAGTTCTTC.

This clonotype was recorded many times. This sequence joins TRBV29-1 and TRBJ2-5, with 7 positions matching TRBD1. This CDR3 region has 14 residues. After removal of 3 bases from V and 5 bases from J, the junction contained 9 bases not matched to a gene. The V gene's germline CDR1 is SQVTM and CDR2 ANQGSEA. CDR3 sequence: CSVESFGTVETQYF. CDR3 DNA: TGCAGCGTTGAGTCATTTGGGACAGTGGAGACCCAGTACTTC.

This clonotype was recorded many times. The chain uses TRBV12-3 or TRBV12-4 and TRBJ1-5; TRBD1 agrees at 10 bases. CDR3 length equals 15 residues. V gave up 5 bases and J gave up 6 bases; unmatched junction bases: 7. For the CDR3, the DNA is TGTGCCAGCAGTCTTTGGGACAGGGGACTTCAGCCCCAGCATTTT. This encodes CASSLWDRGLQPQHF.

This clonotype was recorded many times. The V gene is TRBV19, the J gene TRBJ1-5; 10 bases are a match to TRBD1. Germline V gene lookup returns CDR1 LNHDA and CDR2 SQIVND (reference sequence). The CDR3 is 15 amino acids. V lost 7 bases and J lost 4; bases outside the gene matches: 7. CDR3 nucleotides: TGTGCCAGTACCCCTTCGGGACAGGGGAATCAGCCCCAGCATTTT. The encoded protein is CASTPSGQGNQPQHF.

In this sample, this clonotype turned up many times. The chain carries TRBV7-8 and TRBJ2-4; D remains unclear. The germline CDR1 and CDR2 sequences are SGHVS and FQNEAQ. Trimming removed 1 base at V and 1 base at J, with 11 bases between. The CDR3 runs 16 residues. CDR3 in amino acids: CASSLVSQTAKNIQYF. As DNA, the CDR3 is TGTGCCAGCAGCTTAGTATCGCAGACCGCCAAAAACATTCAGTACTTC. The whole variable domain, remainder taken from reference TRBV7-8 and TRBJ2-4, is GAGVSQSPRYKVAKRGQDVALRCDPISGHVSLFWYQQALGQGPEFLTYFQNEAQLDKSGLPSDRFFAERPEGSVSTLKIQRTQQEDSAVYLCASSLVSQTAKNIQYFGAGTRLSVL.

This clonotype was counted many times. The chain has TRBV5-5 and TRBJ1-1, with 10 bases fitting TRBD1. V lost 1 base, J lost 4 bases, and 4 bases stayed unmatched. Germline V gene lookup returns CDR1 SGHKS and CDR2 YYEKEE (reference sequence). The CDR3 length is 15 residues. The DNA of the CDR3 is TGTGCCAGCAGCTTGACTGGGACAGGGGCCACTGAAGCTTTCTTT. This encodes CASSLTGTGATEAFF. Filled out from reference TRBV5-5 and TRBJ1-1, the complete variable domain reads DAGVTQSPTHLIKTRGQQVTLRCSPISGHKSVSWYQQVLGQGPQFIFQYYEKEERGRGNFPDRFSARQFPNYSSELNVNALLLGDSALYLCASSLTGTGATEAFFGQGTRLTVV.

This clonotype was seen many times. This chain links TRBV5-6 with TRBJ2-1; TRBD2 aligns across 12 bases. The CDR3 length is 20 residues. Trimming cost V 0 bases and J 3 bases; bases outside gene matches: 13. The germline gives CDR1 SGHDT, CDR2 YYEEEE. CDR3 coding DNA: TGTGCCAGCAGCTTGGGGAAGACTAGCGGGAGCCCTAGCTTCTACAATGAGCAGTTCTTC. It yields the protein CASSLGKTSGSPSFYNEQFF.

At least ten counts were recorded for this clonotype. The junction departs from the called germline gene at one end, perhaps through a read error. V usage is TRBV5-1 and J usage is TRBJ2-1, with no clear D. CDR1 is SGHRS, CDR2 YFSETQ, per germline. The CDR3 loop spans 13 amino acids. CDR3 nucleotides: TGCGCCAGCAGCTTGGCCGGCGACCCCCAATCAATCTTC. Translation gives CASSLAGDPQSIF.

This clonotype was counted ten times or more. The gene calls are TRBV23-1 and TRBJ2-1; unclear D gene. TRBV23-1 is filed as an ORF, its function uncertain. This CDR3 is 15 amino acids long. V gave up 8 bases and J gave up 5 bases, with 19 bases separating them. DNA of the CDR3: TGCGCCAGCTATCGGGCCAGACGTACTAACAATGAGCAGTTCTTC. It specifies CASYRARRTNNEQFF.